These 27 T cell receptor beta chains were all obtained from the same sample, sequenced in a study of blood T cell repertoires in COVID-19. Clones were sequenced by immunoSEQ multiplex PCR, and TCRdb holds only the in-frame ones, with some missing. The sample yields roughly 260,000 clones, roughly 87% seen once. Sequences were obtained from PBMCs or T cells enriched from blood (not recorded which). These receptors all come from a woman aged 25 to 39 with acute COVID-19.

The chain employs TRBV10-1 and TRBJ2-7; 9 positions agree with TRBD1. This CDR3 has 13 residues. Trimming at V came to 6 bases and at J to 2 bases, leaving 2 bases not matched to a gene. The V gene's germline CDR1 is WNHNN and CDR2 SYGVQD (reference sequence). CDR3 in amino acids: CASSGDRAYEQYF. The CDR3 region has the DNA TGCGCCAGCAGCGGGGACAGGGCCTACGAGCAGTACTTC.

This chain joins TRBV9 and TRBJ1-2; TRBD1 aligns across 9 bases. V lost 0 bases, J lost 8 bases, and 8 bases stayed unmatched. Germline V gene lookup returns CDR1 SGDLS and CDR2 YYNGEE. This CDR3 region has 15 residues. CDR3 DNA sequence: TGTGCCAGCAGCGTAGAGATCCGGGACAGGGACGGCTACACCTTC. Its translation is CASSVEIRDRDGYTF.

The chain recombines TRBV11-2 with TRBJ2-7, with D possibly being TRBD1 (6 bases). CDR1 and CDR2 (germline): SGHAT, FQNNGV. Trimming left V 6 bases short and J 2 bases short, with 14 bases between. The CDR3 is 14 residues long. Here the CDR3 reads CASRWGPIPYEQYF. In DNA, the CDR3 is TGTGCCAGCAGGTGGGGGCCAATCCCCTACGAGCAGTACTTC.

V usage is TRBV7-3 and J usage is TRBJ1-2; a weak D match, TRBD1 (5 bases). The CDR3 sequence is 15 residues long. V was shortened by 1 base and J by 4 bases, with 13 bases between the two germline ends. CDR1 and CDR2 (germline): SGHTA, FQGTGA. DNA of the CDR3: TGTGCCAGCAGCTTAAAAACCCAGGGTGCCTATGGCTACACCTTC. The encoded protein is CASSLKTQGAYGYTF.

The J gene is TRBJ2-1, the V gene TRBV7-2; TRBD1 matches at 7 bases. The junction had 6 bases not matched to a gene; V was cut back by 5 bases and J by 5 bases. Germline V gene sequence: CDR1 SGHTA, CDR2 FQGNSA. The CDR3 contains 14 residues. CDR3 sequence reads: CASSIQGSDNEQFF. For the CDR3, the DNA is TGTGCCAGCAGCATACAGGGGTCGGACAATGAGCAGTTCTTC.

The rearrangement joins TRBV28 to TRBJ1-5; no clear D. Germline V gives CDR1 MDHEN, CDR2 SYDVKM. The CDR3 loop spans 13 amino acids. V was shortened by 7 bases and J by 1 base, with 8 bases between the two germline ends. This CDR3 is CASNTRSNQPQHF. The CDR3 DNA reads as TGTGCCAGCAACACGCGGAGCAATCAGCCCCAGCATTTT.

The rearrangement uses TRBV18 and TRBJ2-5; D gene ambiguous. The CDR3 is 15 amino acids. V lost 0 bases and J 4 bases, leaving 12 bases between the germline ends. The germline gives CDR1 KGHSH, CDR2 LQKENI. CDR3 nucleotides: TGTGCCAGCTCACCACCAAGCCTACCTGGAGAGACCCAGTACTTC. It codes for CASSPPSLPGETQYF.

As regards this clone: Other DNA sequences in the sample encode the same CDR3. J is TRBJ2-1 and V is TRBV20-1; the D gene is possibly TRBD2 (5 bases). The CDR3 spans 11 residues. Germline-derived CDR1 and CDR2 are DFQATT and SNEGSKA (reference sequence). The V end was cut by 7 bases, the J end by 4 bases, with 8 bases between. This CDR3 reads CSVEEYNEQFF. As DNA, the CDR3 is TGCAGTGTGGAGGAGTACAATGAGCAGTTCTTC.

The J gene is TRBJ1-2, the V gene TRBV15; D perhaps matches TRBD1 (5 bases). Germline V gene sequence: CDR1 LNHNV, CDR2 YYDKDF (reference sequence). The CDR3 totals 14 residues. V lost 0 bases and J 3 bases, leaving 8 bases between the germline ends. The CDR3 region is CATSRDLQDYGYTF. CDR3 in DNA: TGTGCCACCAGCAGAGATCTACAGGACTATGGCTACACCTTC.

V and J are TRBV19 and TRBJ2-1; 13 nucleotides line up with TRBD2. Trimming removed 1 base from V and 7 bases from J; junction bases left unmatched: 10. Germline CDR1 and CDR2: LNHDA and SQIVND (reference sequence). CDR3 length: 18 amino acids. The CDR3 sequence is CASSIVLAGGTLRNEQFF. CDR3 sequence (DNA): TGTGCCAGTAGTATAGTACTAGCGGGGGGGACTCTTAGGAATGAGCAGTTCTTC.

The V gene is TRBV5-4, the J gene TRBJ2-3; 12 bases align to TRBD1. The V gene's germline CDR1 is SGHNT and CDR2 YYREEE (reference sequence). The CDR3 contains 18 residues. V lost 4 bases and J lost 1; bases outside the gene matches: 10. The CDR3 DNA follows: TGTGCCAGCAGCCCTGGGACAGGGGGCTCTCAAGGCACAGATACGCAGTATTTT. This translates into CASSPGTGGSQGTDTQYF.

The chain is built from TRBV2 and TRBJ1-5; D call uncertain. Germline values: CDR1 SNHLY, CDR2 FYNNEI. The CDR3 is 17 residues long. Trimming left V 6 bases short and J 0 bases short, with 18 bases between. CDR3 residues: CASRQDSNSYSNQPQHF. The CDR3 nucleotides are TGTGCCAGCAGGCAGGACTCGAACTCCTATAGCAATCAGCCCCAGCATTTT.

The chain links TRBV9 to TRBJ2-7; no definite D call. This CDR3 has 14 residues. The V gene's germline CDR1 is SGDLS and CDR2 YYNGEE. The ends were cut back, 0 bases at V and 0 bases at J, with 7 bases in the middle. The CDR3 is CASSVESSSYEQYF. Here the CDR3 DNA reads TGTGCCAGCAGCGTAGAATCCAGCTCCTACGAGCAGTACTTC.

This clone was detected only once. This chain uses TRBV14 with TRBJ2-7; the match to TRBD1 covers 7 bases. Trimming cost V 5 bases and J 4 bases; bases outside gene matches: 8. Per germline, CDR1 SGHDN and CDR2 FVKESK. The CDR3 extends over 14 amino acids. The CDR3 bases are TGTGCCAGCAGCGGAAGACAGGGTTTGTACGAGCAGTACTTC. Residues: CASSGRQGLYEQYF.

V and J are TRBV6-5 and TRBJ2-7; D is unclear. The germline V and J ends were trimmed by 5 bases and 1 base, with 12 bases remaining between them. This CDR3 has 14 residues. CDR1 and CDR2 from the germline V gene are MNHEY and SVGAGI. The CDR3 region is CASSPRLTSYEQYF. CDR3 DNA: TGTGCCAGCAGTCCTCGCCTTACATCCTACGAGCAGTACTTC.

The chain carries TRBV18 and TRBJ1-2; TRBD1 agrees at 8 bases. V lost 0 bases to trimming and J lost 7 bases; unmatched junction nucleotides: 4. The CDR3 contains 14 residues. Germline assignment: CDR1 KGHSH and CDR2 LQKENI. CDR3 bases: TGTGCCAGCTCACCACCAACAGGGGGAAGTGGCTACACCTTC. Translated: CASSPPTGGSGYTF. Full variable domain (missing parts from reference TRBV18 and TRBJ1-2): NAGVMQNPRHLVRRRGQEARLRCSPMKGHSHVYWYRQLPEEGLKFMVYLQKENIIDESGMPKERFSAEFPKEGPSILRIQQVVRGDSAAYFCASSPPTGGSGYTFGSGTRLTVV.

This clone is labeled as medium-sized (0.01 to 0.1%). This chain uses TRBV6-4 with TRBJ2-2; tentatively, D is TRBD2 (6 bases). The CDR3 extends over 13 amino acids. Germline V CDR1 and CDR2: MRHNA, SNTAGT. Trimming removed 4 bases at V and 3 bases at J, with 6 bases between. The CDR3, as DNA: TGTGCCAGCAGTGCGGGGGACACCGGGGAGCTGTTTTTT. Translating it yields CASSAGDTGELFF.

The CDR3 DNA follows: TGTGCCAGCAGCGGGACAGGGGTGTCACCTGGCTACACCTTC. Protein sequence: CASSGTGVSPGYTF. The genes are TRBV2 and TRBJ1-2, with 10 bases aligning to TRBD1. There are 14 residues in the CDR3. CDR1 SNHLY and CDR2 FYNNEI come from the germline V gene. V lost 6 bases, J lost 7 bases, and 8 bases stayed unmatched.

This chain's CDR3 is CASSTNTGQGRSGANVLTF. The CDR3 nucleotides read TGTGCCAGCTCAACTAACACGGGACAGGGGAGGAGTGGGGCCAACGTCCTGACTTTC. The chain is built from TRBV18 and TRBJ2-6; 10 nucleotides agree with TRBD1. Trimming cost V 5 bases and J 3 bases; bases outside gene matches: 13. This CDR3 is 19 amino acids long. The germline gives CDR1 KGHSH, CDR2 LQKENI.

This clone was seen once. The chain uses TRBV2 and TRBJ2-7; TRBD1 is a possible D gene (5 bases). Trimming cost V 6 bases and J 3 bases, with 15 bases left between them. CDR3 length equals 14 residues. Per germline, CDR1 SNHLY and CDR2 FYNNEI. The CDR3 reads CASRTDSQSYEQYF. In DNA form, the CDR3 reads TGTGCCAGCAGGACAGACAGCCAGAGCTACGAGCAGTACTTC.

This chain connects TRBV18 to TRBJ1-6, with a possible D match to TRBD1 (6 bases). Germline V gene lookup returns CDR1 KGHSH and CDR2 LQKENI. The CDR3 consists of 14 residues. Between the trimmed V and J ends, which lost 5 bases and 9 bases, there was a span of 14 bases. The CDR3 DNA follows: TGTGCCAGCTCAGCGGCAGGGGACCGTTCACCCCTCCACTTT. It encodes CASSAAGDRSPLHF.

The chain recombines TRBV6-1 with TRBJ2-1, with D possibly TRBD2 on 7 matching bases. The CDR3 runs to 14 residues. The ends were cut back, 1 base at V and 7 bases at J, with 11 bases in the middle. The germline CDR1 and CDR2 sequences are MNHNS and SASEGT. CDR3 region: CASSEVGGRNEQFF. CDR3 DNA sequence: TGTGCCAGCAGTGAAGTGGGGGGGCGAAATGAGCAGTTCTTC.

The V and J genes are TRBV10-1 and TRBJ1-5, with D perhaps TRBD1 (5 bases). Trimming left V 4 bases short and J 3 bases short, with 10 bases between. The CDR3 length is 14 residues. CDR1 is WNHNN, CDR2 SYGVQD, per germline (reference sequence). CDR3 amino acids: CASSAQGLNQPQHF. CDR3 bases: TGCGCCAGCAGTGCCCAGGGCCTCAATCAGCCCCAGCATTTT.

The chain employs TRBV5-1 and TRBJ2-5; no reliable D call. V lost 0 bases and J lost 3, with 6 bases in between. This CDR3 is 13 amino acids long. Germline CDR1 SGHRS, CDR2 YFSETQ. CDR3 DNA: TGCGCCAGCAGCTTGGACAGTGAAGAGACCCAGTACTTC. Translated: CASSLDSEETQYF.

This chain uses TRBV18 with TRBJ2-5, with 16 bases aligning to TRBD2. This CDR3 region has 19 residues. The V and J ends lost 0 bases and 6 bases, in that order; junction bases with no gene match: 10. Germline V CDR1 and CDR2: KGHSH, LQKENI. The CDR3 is CASSPPGLAGGPDRKTQYF. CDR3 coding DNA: TGTGCCAGCTCACCACCGGGACTAGCGGGGGGGCCGGACCGCAAGACCCAGTACTTC.

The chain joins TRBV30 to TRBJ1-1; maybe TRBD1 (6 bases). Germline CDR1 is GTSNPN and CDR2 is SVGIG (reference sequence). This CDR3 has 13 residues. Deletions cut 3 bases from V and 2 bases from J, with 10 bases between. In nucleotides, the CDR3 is TGTGCCTGGAGGGGGGCAATTAACACTGAAGCTTTCTTT. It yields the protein CAWRGAINTEAFF.

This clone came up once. CDR3 bases: TGCGCCAGCAGTCCCAGCGGGGCTACCTACGAGCAGTACTTC. This translates into CASSPSGATYEQYF. J is TRBJ2-7 and V is TRBV5-1, with 7 bases identical to TRBD2. CDR3 size: 14 residues. Germline V gives CDR1 SGHRS, CDR2 YFSETQ. V was pared by 5 bases and J by 2 bases, with 7 bases of the junction left unmatched.